These 17 T cell receptor beta chains share one sample of origin, sequenced in a study of OX40 agonist ivuxolimab in advanced cancers. TCRdb keeps only in-frame clones here, not all; method: immunoSEQ multiplex PCR. In the table there are about 62,000 clones, 60% to 85% of which are singletons. The sample here was CD4+ or CD8+ T cells sorted from blood, taken in a trial of the OX40 agonist ivuxolimab. These receptors came from an adult with an advanced solid tumor such as melanoma, head and neck, liver or kidney cancer.

The rearrangement joins TRBV28 to TRBJ1-5; D ambiguous. The germline V gene encodes CDR1 MDHEN and CDR2 SYDVKM. V shed 6 bases and J shed 2 bases, with 23 bases lying between them. The CDR3 is made up of 18 amino acids. The CDR3 nucleotides are TGTGCCAGCAGCCAAATAGACGTTAGGTTTGGAGGCAATCAGCCCCAGCATTTT. As protein: CASSQIDVRFGGNQPQHF. The complete variable domain, with remaining parts taken from reference TRBV28 and TRBJ1-5, reads DVKVTQSSRYLVKRTGEKVFLECVQDMDHENMFWYRQDPGLGLRLIYFSYDVKMKEKGDIPEGYSVSREKKERFSLILESASTNQTSMYLCASSQIDVRFGGNQPQHFGDGTRLSIL.

The rearrangement uses TRBV4-3 and TRBJ2-3, with no clear D. The germline gives CDR1 LGHNA, CDR2 YSLEER. The V end lost 2 bases, the J end lost 3 bases, and 21 bases lay between the germline ends. CDR3 length: 18 amino acids. The CDR3, as DNA: TGCGCCAGCAGCCAAAACCCGCTCGGAAGCAGTAGGACAGATACGCAGTATTTT. This sequence encodes CASSQNPLGSSRTDTQYF.

The J gene is TRBJ2-2, the V gene TRBV19; 7 bases fit TRBD1. The germline gives CDR1 LNHDA, CDR2 SQIVND (reference sequence). The CDR3 sequence is 16 residues long. J lost 5 bases, V lost 5 bases, and 11 bases had no gene match. The CDR3 DNA follows: TGTGCCAGTAGTGGTCGGACAGGAGCTCTGACCGGGGAGCTGTTTTTT. Protein: CASSGRTGALTGELFF.

The chain uses TRBV19 and TRBJ1-5; 9 bases are shared with TRBD1. The V gene's germline CDR1 is LNHDA and CDR2 SQIVND (reference sequence). The CDR3 is made up of 14 amino acids. V was pared by 7 bases and J by 5 bases, with 6 bases of the junction left unmatched. The DNA for the CDR3 is TGTGCCAGTACCGCGGGACAGGGATATCAGCCCCAGCATTTT. Translated: CASTAGQGYQPQHF.

This chain connects TRBV19 to TRBJ2-1, with 11 bases that match TRBD2. The V gene end was trimmed by 9 bases and the J gene end by 7 bases; junction bases not matched to a gene: 17. From germline, CDR1 is LNHDA and CDR2 SQIVND (reference sequence). The CDR3 is 17 residues long. For the CDR3, the DNA is TGTGCCAGCCGAAGGGTCCTAGCGGGAGGCGGGCGTAATGAGCAGTTCTTC. The encoded protein is CASRRVLAGGGRNEQFF.

J is TRBJ2-1 and V is TRBV7-3; 7 nucleotides line up with TRBD2. This CDR3 region has 13 residues. The J segment lost 13 bases and the V segment lost 0 bases, leaving 6 bases of the junction unmatched. Germline V gene data show CDR1 as SGHTA and CDR2 as FQGTGA. The CDR3 nucleotides are TGTGCCAGCAGCTTAACGTTAAGGGAGGGACAGTTCTTC. This gives the protein CASSLTLREGQFF.

This clone has more than one count but fewer than ten. The chain has TRBV11-3 and TRBJ2-1; D is uncertain. Germline V gene lookup returns CDR1 SGHNT and CDR2 YENEEA. CDR3 length: 13 amino acids. V dropped 2 bases and J dropped 8 bases, with 10 bases sitting between them. The CDR3 spells CASSLYVGDEQFF. CDR3 in DNA: TGTGCCAGCAGCTTATATGTAGGCGATGAGCAGTTCTTC.

This chain joins TRBV2 and TRBJ2-7; 7 bases line up with TRBD2. Looked up from germline, CDR1 is SNHLY and CDR2 is FYNNEI. The CDR3 length is 13 residues. V shed 6 bases, J shed 2 bases, and the junction held 4 bases outside the gene matches. The CDR3 coding sequence is TGTGCCAGCAGAAGCGGGGTTCCCTACGAGCAGTACTTC. This gives the protein CASRSGVPYEQYF.

V usage is TRBV6-1 and J usage is TRBJ2-3, with 14 bases matching TRBD2. Germline V gives CDR1 MNHNS, CDR2 SASEGT. V was pared by 6 bases and J by 3 bases, with 2 bases of the junction left unmatched. This CDR3 region has 15 residues. Here the CDR3 reads CASRRLAGGTDTQYF. The CDR3 DNA reads TGTGCCAGCAGGAGACTAGCGGGGGGGACAGATACGCAGTATTTT.

This rearrangement joins TRBV5-6 to TRBJ1-2; D remains unclear. Between the trimmed V and J ends, which lost 7 bases and 4 bases, there was a span of 17 bases. This CDR3 comprises 14 residues. The germline V gene encodes CDR1 SGHDT and CDR2 YYEEEE. This chain's CDR3 is CASGEGGILYGYTF. CDR3 DNA: TGTGCCAGCGGCGAAGGTGGGATCCTCTATGGCTACACCTTC.

This clone has a handful of counts. This chain links TRBV5-1 with TRBJ1-4, with a weak D call TRBD1 (5 bases). The CDR3 sequence is 14 residues long. The germline V and J ends were trimmed by 0 bases and 10 bases, with 13 bases remaining between them. Per the germline V gene, CDR1 is SGHRS and CDR2 is YFSETQ. This CDR3 is CASSLAEGTAKLFF. CDR3 nucleotides: TGCGCCAGCAGCTTGGCCGAGGGGACGGCAAAACTGTTTTTT.

The chain uses TRBV21-1 and TRBJ1-1. TRBV21-1 is listed as a pseudogene. The CDR3 loop spans 14 amino acids. In nucleotides, the CDR3 is TGTGCCAGCAGCGCGGGACGGGGGAACACTGAAGCTTTCTTT. This translates into CASSAGRGNTEAFF.

CDR3 DNA sequence: TGTGCCAGCAGCTTAGGGGGATACGAACCGAATGAAAAACTGTTTTTT. Protein sequence: CASSLGGYEPNEKLFF. The gene calls are TRBV7-2 and TRBJ1-4; unclear D gene. V was pared by 1 base and J by 5 bases, with 14 bases between. CDR1 and CDR2 (germline): SGHTA, FQGNSA. The CDR3 has 16 amino acids.

The genes are TRBV7-9 and TRBJ2-1, with 7 bases that match TRBD2. The V and J ends lost 5 bases and 0 bases, in that order; junction bases with no gene match: 7. Germline CDR1 SEHNR, CDR2 FQNEAQ (reference sequence). The CDR3 loop spans 16 amino acids. The CDR3 is CASSLSSGPSYNEQFF. In DNA, the CDR3 is TGTGCCAGCAGCCTTTCTAGCGGCCCCTCCTACAATGAGCAGTTCTTC.

The V and J genes are TRBV9 and TRBJ2-1; the D gene is possibly TRBD1 (5 bases). The CDR3 spans 14 residues. The V end lost 4 bases, the J end lost 2 bases, and 10 bases lay between the germline ends. CDR1 SGDLS and CDR2 YYNGEE come from the germline V gene. CDR3 protein: CASSYSTAYNEQFF. The CDR3 DNA follows: TGTGCCAGCAGCTACTCGACAGCCTACAATGAGCAGTTCTTC.

This clone rates as medium-sized. The chain links TRBV7-3 to TRBJ1-4; 7 bases fit TRBD1. CDR1 is SGHTA and CDR2 is FQGTGA in the germline V gene. The V segment lost 5 bases and the J segment 7 bases; nucleotides outside the gene matches: 10. This CDR3 is 15 amino acids long. The DNA for the CDR3 is TGTGCCAGCAGCCCAACAGGGGCTGGGGGTGAAAAACTGTTTTTT. Residues: CASSPTGAGGEKLFF.

This chain connects TRBV7-2 to TRBJ2-7; perhaps TRBD2 as D (6 bases). The germline V gene has CDR1 SGHTA and CDR2 FQGNSA. Trimming removed 5 bases from V and 3 bases from J, with 20 bases in between. The CDR3 length is 16 residues. For the CDR3, the DNA is TGTGCCAGCAGCACCCCAGCCGGGACTGGCGGCTACGAGCAGTACTTC. It encodes CASSTPAGTGGYEQYF.